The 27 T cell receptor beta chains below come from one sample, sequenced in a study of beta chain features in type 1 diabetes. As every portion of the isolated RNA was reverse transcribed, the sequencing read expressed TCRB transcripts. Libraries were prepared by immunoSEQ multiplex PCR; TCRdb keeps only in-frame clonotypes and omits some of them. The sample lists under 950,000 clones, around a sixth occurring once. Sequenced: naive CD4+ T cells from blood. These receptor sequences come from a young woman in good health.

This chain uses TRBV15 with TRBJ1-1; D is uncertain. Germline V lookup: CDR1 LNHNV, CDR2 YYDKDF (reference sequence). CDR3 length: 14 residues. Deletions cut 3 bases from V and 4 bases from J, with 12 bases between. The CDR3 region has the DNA TGTGCCACCAGCAGGGCCGCAGGTTTCACTGAAGCTTTCTTT. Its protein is CATSRAAGFTEAFF.

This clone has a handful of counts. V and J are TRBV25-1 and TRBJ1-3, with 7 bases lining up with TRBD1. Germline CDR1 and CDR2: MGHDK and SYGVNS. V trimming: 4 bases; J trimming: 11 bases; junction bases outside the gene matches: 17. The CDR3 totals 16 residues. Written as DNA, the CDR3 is TGTGCCAGCAGTGGCTACCGGACAGGCCCTTTTCACTCCATATATTTT. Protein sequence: CASSGYRTGPFHSIYF.

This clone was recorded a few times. The CDR3 DNA reads as TGTGCCAGCAGTGACCCCGGACAGGGTTACAATCAGCCCCAGCATTTT. Translated: CASSDPGQGYNQPQHF. The chain combines TRBV6-1 with TRBJ1-5; 8 bases align to TRBD1. This CDR3 is 16 amino acids long. CDR1 is MNHNS, CDR2 SASEGT, per germline. V trimming: 3 bases; J trimming: 3 bases; junction bases outside the gene matches: 7.

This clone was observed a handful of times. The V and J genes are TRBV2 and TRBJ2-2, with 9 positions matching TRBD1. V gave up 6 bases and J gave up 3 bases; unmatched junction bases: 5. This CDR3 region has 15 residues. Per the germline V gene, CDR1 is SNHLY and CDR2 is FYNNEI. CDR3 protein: CASRRTGADTGELFF. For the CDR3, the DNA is TGTGCCAGCAGACGGACAGGGGCGGACACCGGGGAGCTGTTTTTT.

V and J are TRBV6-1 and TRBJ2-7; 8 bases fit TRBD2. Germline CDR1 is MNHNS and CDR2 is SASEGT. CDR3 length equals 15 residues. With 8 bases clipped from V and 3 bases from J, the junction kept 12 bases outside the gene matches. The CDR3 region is CASGSLRLANYEQYF. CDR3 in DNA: TGTGCCAGCGGGTCCCTTCGACTAGCGAACTACGAGCAGTACTTC.

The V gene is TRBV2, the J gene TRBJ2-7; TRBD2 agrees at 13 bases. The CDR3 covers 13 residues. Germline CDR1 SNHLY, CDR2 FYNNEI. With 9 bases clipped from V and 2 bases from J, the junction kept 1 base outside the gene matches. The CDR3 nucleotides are TGTGCCAGGGGACTAGCGGGAACCTACGAGCAGTACTTC. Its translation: CARGLAGTYEQYF. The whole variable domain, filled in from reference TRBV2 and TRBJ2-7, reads EPEVTQTPSHQVTQMGQEVILRCVPISNHLYFYWYRQILGQKVEFLVSFYNNEISEKSEIFDDQFSVERPDGSNFTLKIRSTKLEDSAMYFCARGLAGTYEQYFGPGTRLTVT.

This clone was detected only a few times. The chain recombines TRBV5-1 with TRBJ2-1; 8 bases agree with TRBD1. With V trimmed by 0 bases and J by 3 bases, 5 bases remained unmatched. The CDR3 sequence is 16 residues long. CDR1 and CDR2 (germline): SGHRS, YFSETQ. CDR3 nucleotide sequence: TGCGCCAGCAGCTTGGATGAGGACAGGGTCTACAATGAGCAGTTCTTC. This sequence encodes CASSLDEDRVYNEQFF.

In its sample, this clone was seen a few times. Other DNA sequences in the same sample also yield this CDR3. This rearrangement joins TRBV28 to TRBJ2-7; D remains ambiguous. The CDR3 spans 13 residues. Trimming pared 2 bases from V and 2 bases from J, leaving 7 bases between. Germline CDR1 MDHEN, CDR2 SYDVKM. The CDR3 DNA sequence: TGTGCCAGCAGTTTAAGTCCGACCTACGAGCAGTACTTC. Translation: CASSLSPTYEQYF.

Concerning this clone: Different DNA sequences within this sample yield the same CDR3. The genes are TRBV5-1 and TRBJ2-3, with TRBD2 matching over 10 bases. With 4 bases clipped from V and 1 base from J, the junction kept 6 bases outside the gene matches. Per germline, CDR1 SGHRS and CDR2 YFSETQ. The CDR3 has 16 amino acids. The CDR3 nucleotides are TGCGCCAGCAGCACCGGCCTAGCGGGAGGCACAGATACGCAGTATTTT. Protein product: CASSTGLAGGTDTQYF.

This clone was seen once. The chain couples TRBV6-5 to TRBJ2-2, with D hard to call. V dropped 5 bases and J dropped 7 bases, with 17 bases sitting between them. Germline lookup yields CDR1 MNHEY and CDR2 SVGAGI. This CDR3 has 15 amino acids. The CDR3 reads CASSLLLFSRGELFF. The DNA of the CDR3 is TGTGCCAGCAGTCTTCTCCTGTTTAGCCGCGGGGAGCTGTTTTTT.

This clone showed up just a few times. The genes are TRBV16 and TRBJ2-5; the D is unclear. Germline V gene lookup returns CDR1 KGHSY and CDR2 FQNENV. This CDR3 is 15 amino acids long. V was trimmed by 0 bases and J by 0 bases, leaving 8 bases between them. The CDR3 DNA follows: TGTGCCAGCAGCCAATCCGCGGCGTACCAAGAGACCCAGTACTTC. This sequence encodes CASSQSAAYQETQYF.

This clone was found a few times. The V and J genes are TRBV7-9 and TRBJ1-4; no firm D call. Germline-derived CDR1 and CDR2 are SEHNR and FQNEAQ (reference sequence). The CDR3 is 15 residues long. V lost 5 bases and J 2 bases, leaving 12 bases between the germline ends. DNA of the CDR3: TGTGCCAGCAGCCCGGCCTGGGTTACTAATGAAAAACTGTTTTTT. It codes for CASSPAWVTNEKLFF. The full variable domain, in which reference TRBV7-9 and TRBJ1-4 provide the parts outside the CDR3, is DTGVSQNPRHKITKRGQNVTFRCDPISEHNRLYWYRQTLGQGPEFLTYFQNEAQLEKSRLLSDRFSAERPKGSFSTLEIQRTEQGDSAMYLCASSPAWVTNEKLFFGSGTQLSVL.

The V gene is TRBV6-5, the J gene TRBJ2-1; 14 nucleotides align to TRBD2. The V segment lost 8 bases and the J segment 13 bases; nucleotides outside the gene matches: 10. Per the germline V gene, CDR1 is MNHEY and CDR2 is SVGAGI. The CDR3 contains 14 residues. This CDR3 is CASVGTSGSLRQFF. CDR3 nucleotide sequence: TGTGCCAGCGTAGGGACTAGCGGGAGTCTGCGACAGTTCTTC.

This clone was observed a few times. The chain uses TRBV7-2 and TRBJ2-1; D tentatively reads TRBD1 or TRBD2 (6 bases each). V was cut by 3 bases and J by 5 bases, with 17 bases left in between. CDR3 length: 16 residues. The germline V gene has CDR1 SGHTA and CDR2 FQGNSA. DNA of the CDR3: TGTGCCAGCAGCTTTAGCAGGGGAGGAATACACAATGAGCAGTTCTTC. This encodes CASSFSRGGIHNEQFF.

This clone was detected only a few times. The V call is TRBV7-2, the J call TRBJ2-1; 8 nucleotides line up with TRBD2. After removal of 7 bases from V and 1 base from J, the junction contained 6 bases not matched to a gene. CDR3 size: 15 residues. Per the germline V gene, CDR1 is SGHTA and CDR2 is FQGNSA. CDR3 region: CASTKVAGSYNEQFF. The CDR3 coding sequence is TGTGCCAGCACCAAGGTAGCGGGATCCTACAATGAGCAGTTCTTC.

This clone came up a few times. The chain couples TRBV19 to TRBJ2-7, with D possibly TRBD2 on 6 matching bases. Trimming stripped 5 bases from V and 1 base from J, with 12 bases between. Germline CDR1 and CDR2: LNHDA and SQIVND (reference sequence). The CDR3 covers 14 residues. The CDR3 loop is CASSVEGASYEQYF. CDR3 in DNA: TGTGCCAGTAGTGTGGAGGGTGCATCCTACGAGCAGTACTTC.

The CDR3 sequence is CASSRSRGSSYNEQFF. For the CDR3, the DNA is TGTGCCAGCAGTCGTAGTCGGGGTAGCTCCTACAATGAGCAGTTCTTC. V and J are TRBV9 and TRBJ2-1; D possibly corresponds to TRBD2 (5 bases). V lost 5 bases to trimming and J lost 0 bases, with 15 bases between them. Germline-derived CDR1 and CDR2 are SGDLS and YYNGEE. The CDR3 spans 16 residues.

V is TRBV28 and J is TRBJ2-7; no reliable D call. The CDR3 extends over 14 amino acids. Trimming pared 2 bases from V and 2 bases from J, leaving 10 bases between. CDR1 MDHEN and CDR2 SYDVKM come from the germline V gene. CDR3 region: CASSLGPTPYEQYF. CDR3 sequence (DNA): TGTGCCAGCAGTTTAGGACCTACCCCCTACGAGCAGTACTTC.

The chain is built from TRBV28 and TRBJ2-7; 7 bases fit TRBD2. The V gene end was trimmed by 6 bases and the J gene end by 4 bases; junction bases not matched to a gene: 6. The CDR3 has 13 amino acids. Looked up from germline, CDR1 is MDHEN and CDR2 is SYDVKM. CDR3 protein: CASSRGSFYEQYF. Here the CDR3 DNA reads TGTGCCAGCAGCCGCGGGAGTTTTTACGAGCAGTACTTC. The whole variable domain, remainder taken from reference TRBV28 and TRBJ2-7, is DVKVTQSSRYLVKRTGEKVFLECVQDMDHENMFWYRQDPGLGLRLIYFSYDVKMKEKGDIPEGYSVSREKKERFSLILESASTNQTSMYLCASSRGSFYEQYFGPGTRLTVT.

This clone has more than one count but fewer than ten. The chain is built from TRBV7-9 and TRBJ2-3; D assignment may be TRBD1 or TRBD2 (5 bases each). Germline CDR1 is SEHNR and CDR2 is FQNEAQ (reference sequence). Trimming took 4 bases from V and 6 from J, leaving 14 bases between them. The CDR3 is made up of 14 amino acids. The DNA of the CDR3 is TGTGCCAGCAGCTACTTCAGGGACGCGGATACGCAGTATTTT. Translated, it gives CASSYFRDADTQYF. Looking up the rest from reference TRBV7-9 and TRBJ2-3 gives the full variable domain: DTGVSQNPRHKITKRGQNVTFRCDPISEHNRLYWYRQTLGQGPEFLTYFQNEAQLEKSRLLSDRFSAERPKGSFSTLEIQRTEQGDSAMYLCASSYFRDADTQYFGPGTRLTVL.

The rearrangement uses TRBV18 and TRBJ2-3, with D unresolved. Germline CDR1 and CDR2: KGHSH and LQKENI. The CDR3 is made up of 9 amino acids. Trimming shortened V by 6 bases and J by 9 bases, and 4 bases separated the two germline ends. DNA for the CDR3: TGTGCCAGCTCGCCAACGCAGTATTTT. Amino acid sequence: CASSPTQYF.

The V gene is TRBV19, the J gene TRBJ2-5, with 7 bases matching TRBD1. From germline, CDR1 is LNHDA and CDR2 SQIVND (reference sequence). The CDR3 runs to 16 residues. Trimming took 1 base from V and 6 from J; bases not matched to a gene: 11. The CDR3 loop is CASSIALQGLRKTQYF. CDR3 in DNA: TGTGCCAGTAGTATAGCCCTACAGGGGTTACGGAAGACCCAGTACTTC.

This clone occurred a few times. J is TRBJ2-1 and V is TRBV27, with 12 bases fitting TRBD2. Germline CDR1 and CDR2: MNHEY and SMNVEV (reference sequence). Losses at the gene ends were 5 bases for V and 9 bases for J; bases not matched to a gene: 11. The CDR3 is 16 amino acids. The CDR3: CASSNLAGGPMGEQFF. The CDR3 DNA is TGTGCCAGCAGTAATCTAGCGGGAGGGCCAATGGGTGAGCAGTTCTTC.

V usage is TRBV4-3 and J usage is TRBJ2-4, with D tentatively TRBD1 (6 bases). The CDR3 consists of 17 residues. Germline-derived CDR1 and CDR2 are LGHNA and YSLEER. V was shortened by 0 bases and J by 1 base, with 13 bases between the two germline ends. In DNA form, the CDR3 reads TGCGCCAGCAGCCAAGATGGACAGATTGCGGCCAAAAACATTCAGTACTTC. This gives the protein CASSQDGQIAAKNIQYF.

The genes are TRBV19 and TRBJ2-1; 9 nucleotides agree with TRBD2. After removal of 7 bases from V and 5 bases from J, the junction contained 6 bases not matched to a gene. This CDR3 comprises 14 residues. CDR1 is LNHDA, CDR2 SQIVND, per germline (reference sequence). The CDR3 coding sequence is TGTGCCAGTATAAGGGGACTAGCCCACAATGAGCAGTTCTTC. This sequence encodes CASIRGLAHNEQFF.

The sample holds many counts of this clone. CDR3 protein: CASSPLAGTSTDTQYF. DNA for the CDR3: TGCGCCAGCTCGCCCTTGGCGGGGACTAGCACAGATACGCAGTATTTT. The chain recombines TRBV23-1 with TRBJ2-3, with D possibly matching TRBD2 (6 bases). TRBV23-1 is identified as an open reading frame with a role that is uncertain. Deletions cut 8 bases from V and 0 bases from J, with 18 bases between. This CDR3 contains 16 residues.

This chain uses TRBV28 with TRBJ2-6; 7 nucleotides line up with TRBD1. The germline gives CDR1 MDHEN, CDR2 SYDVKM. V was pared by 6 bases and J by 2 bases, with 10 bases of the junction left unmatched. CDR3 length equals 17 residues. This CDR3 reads CASRHKEGAPGANVLTF. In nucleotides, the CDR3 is TGTGCCAGCAGGCATAAAGAGGGGGCACCTGGGGCCAACGTCCTGACTTTC.